This T cell receptor beta chain was retrieved from a study of T-cell reconstitution after alpha-beta-depleted transplantation in children. As it was prepared, the TCRbeta library received unique molecular identifiers. TCRdb reanalysed the PCR reads using MiXCR and keeps one entry per CDR3 protein. The sample includes 90,000 to 100,000 distinct CDR3 sequences, about 22% of them seen just once. This clonotype was observed a handful of times. The antigen is unknown. Whole-study findings and limits: After transplant, at about two months, alpha-beta T cells were reportedly derived from several hundred expanded graft clones. When one year had passed after transplant, most T-cell counts and diversity came from newly produced T cells.

The CDR3 is 14 amino acids. Germline assignment: CDR1 SEHNR and CDR2 FQNEAQ (reference sequence). V was clipped by 5 bases and J by 9 bases; unmatched bases: 6. This specimen consisted of PBMCs, obtained before TCRalphabeta/CD19-depleted stem cell transplant. The TCR was taken from a boy younger than 10 with acute lymphoblastic leukemia, due to receive a stem cell transplant. The V call is TRBV7-9, the J call TRBJ1-6; TRBD1 aligns across 8 bases. CDR3 in amino acids: CASSPGTGFSPLHF. The CDR3 coding sequence is TGTGCCAGCAGCCCCGGGACAGGCTTTTCACCCCTCCACTTT.